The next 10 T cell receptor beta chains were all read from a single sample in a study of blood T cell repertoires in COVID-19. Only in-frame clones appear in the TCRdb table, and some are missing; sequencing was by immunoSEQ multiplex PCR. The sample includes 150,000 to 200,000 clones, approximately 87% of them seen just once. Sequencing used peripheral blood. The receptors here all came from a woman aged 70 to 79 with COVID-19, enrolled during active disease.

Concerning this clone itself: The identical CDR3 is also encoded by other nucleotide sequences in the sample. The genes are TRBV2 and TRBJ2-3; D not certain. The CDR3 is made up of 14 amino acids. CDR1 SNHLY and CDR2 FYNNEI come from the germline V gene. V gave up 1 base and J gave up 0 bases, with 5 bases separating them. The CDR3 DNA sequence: TGTGCCAGCAGTGAAGTCACTAGCACAGATACGCAGTATTTT. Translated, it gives CASSEVTSTDTQYF.

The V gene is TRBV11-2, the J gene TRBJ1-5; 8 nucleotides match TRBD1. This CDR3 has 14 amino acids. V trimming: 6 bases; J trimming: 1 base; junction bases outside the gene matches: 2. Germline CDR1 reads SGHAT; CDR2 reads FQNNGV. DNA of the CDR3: TGTGCCAGCAGTCACAGGGGGAGCAATCAGCCCCAGCATTTT. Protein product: CASSHRGSNQPQHF.

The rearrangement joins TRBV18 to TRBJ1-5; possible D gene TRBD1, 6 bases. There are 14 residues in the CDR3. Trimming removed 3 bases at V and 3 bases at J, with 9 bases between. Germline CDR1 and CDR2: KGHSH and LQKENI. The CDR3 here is CASSPGGLNQPQHF. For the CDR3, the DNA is TGTGCCAGCTCACCGGGGGGGCTCAATCAGCCCCAGCATTTT.

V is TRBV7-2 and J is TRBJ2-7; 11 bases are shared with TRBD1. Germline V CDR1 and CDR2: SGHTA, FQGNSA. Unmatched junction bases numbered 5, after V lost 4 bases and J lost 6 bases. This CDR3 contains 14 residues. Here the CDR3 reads CASSSDRGRREQYF. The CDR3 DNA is TGTGCCAGCAGCTCGGACAGGGGGCGACGCGAGCAGTACTTC. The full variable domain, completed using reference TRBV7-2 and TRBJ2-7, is GAGVSQSPSNKVTEKGKDVELRCDPISGHTALYWYRQSLGQGLEFLIYFQGNSAPDKSGLPSDRFSAERTGGSVSTLTIQRTQQEDSAVYLCASSSDRGRREQYFGPGTRLTVT.

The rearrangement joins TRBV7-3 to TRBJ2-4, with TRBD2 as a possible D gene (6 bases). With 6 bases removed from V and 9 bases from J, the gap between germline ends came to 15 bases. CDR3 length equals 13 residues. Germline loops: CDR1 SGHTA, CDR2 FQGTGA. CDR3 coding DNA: TGTGCCAGCAGAGCGGGCTCTGGGGGCATTCAGTACTTC. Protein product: CASRAGSGGIQYF.

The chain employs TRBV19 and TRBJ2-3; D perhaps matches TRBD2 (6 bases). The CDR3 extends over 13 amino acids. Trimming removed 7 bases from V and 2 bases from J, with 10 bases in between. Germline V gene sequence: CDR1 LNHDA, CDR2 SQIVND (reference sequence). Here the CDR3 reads CASTSVSTDTQYF. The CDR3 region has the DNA TGTGCCAGTACTAGCGTATCCACAGATACGCAGTATTTT.

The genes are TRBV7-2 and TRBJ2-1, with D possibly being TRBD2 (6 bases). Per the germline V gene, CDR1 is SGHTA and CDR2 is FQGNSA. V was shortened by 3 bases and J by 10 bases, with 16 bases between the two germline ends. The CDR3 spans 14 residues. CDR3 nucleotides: TGTGCCAGCAGCTTGGACTACGCCGCAGGGGAGCAGTTCTTC. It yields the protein CASSLDYAAGEQFF.

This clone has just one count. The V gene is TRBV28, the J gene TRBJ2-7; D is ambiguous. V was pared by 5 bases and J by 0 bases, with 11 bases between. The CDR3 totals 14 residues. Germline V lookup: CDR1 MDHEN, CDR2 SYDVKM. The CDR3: CASSGQVDSYEQYF. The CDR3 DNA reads TGTGCCAGCAGTGGGCAGGTCGACTCCTACGAGCAGTACTTC. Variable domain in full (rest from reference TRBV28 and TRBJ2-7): DVKVTQSSRYLVKRTGEKVFLECVQDMDHENMFWYRQDPGLGLRLIYFSYDVKMKEKGDIPEGYSVSREKKERFSLILESASTNQTSMYLCASSGQVDSYEQYFGPGTRLTVT.

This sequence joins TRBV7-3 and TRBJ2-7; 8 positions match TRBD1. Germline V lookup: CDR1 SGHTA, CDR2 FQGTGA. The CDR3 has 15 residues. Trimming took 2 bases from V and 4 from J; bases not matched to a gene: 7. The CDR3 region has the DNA TGTGCCAGCAGCTTATCAGCAGGGGGCGGGTACGAGCAGTACTTC. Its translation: CASSLSAGGGYEQYF.

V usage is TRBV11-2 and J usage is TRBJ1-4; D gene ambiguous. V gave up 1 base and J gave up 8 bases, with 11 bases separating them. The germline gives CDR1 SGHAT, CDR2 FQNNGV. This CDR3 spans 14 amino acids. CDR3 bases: TGTGCCAGCAGCTTAGTAGAACTAGGGGAAAAACTGTTTTTT. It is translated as CASSLVELGEKLFF. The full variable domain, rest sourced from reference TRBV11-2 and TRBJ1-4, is EAGVAQSPRYKIIEKRQSVAFWCNPISGHATLYWYQQILGQGPKLLIQFQNNGVVDDSQLPKDRFSAERLKGVDSTLKIQPAKLEDSAVYLCASSLVELGEKLFFGSGTQLSVL.